These 8 T cell receptor beta chains came from one sample sequenced in a study of post-analysis software for immune sequencing data. Whole-study results and caveats: Controls had lower frequencies than patients of five TRBV segments, which included TRBV5-6, TRBV5-1 and TRBV20-1.

The antigens of these receptors remain unknown. TCR beta libraries were prepared from cDNA with unique molecular identifiers. One entry per CDR3 protein, called by TCRdb with MiXCR from the PCR reads. The table lists about 760,000 distinct CDR3 sequences, roughly 29% of them singletons, with roughly 0.54% in the top ten. The sample taken for sequencing was blood. The receptors originated from a girl aged 5 to 17 with multiple sclerosis.

This clonotype has more than one count but fewer than ten. The rearrangement joins TRBV27 to TRBJ2-1, with TRBD2 matching 12 bases. The CDR3 loop spans 15 amino acids. Per germline, CDR1 MNHEY and CDR2 SMNVEV (reference sequence). The trim removed 6 bases at V and 13 bases at J, leaving 13 bases unmatched. As DNA, the CDR3 is TGTGCCAGCAGCCCCGGACTAGCGGGGATGGAGACCCAGTTCTTC. Translated: CASSPGLAGMETQFF.

This clonotype was observed once. This rearrangement joins TRBV5-1 to TRBJ2-7, with a possible D match to TRBD1 (5 bases). Germline V gives CDR1 SGHRS, CDR2 YFSETQ. CDR3 length equals 16 residues. The V and J ends lost 0 bases and 1 base respectively, with 14 bases between them. In DNA form, the CDR3 reads TGCGCCAGCAGCTTGGACTTTGGGGCAGGGTCCTACGAGCAGTACTTC. As protein: CASSLDFGAGSYEQYF. Complete variable domain (other parts from reference TRBV5-1 and TRBJ2-7): KAGVTQTPRYLIKTRGQQVTLSCSPISGHRSVSWYQQTPGQGLQFLFEYFSETQRNKGNFPGRFSGRQFSNSRSEMNVSTLELGDSALYLCASSLDFGAGSYEQYFGPGTRLTVT.

This clonotype was counted only a few times. The genes are TRBV10-3 and TRBJ2-7; 10 positions match TRBD1. Germline V gene data show CDR1 as ENHRY and CDR2 as SYGVKD. Trimming at V came to 8 bases and at J to 1 base, leaving 8 bases not matched to a gene. This CDR3 has 15 residues. The CDR3 loop is CAIVGWTGGSYEQYF. As DNA, the CDR3 is TGTGCCATCGTTGGTTGGACAGGGGGGTCCTACGAGCAGTACTTC.

The J gene is TRBJ2-3, the V gene TRBV20-1; a weak D match, TRBD2 (5 bases). Germline loops: CDR1 DFQATT, CDR2 SNEGSKA (reference sequence). The CDR3 extends over 17 amino acids. V lost 1 base, J lost 1 base, and 18 bases lay in between. CDR3 in DNA: TGCAGTGCTAGAGCCGAATGGGGAGTGGGCCGCACAGATACGCAGTATTTT. It codes for CSARAEWGVGRTDTQYF.

This clonotype was found a few times. The rearrangement uses TRBV27 and TRBJ1-4, with D possibly matching TRBD1 (5 bases). The V end was cut by 8 bases, the J end by 4 bases, with 14 bases between. The CDR3 contains 14 residues. Germline values: CDR1 MNHEY, CDR2 SMNVEV (reference sequence). The CDR3 DNA is TGTGCCAGCGGTCCCCGGGGGATTAATGAAAAACTGTTTTTT. It codes for CASGPRGINEKLFF.

This clonotype has only a few counts. The chain links TRBV6-5 to TRBJ2-7, with D perhaps being TRBD1 or TRBD2 (5 bases each). Germline V gene data show CDR1 as MNHEY and CDR2 as SVGAGI. The ends were cut back, 5 bases at V and 1 base at J, with 12 bases in the middle. This CDR3 has 14 amino acids. The CDR3: CASSTRDGSYEQYF. The CDR3 bases are TGTGCCAGCAGTACCCGGGACGGATCCTACGAGCAGTACTTC.

In its sample, this clonotype was seen a few times. V gene TRBV25-1 combines with J gene TRBJ1-5; D uncertain. The length of the CDR3 is 14 residues. Between the trimmed V and J ends, which lost 3 bases and 4 bases, there was a span of 10 bases. Germline V lookup: CDR1 MGHDK, CDR2 SYGVNS. The CDR3 coding sequence is TGTGCCAGCAGTGAGTTTGGGGAGAATCAGCCCCAGCATTTT. This gives the protein CASSEFGENQPQHF.

This clonotype has just a few counts. The genes are TRBV6-2 or TRBV6-3 and TRBJ2-7; D not resolved. Trimming pared 2 bases from V and 6 bases from J, leaving 17 bases between. Germline V gives CDR1 MNHEY, CDR2 SVGEGT. The CDR3 sequence is 15 residues long. CDR3 DNA sequence: TGTGCCAGCAGTTACACGGTACGACCCCTCGTCGAGCAGTACTTC. Protein: CASSYTVRPLVEQYF.